This TCR beta chain was found in a study of STAT5B mutations in CD4+ large granular lymphocyte leukemia. For the study at large: Among healthy donors, a particular HLA allele went with more CDR3 'QG' motifs.

Buffy coats from healthy blood donors served as controls. Assay used: immunoSEQ multiplex PCR; TCRdb lists only in-frame clones, some missing. The data hold 20,000 or so clones, with about 79% observed a single time. Trimming cost V 5 bases and J 0 bases, with 14 bases left between them. Looked up from germline, CDR1 is SGHNT and CDR2 is YENEEA. This CDR3 comprises 17 residues. V and J are TRBV11-3 and TRBJ2-6; a possible D gene is TRBD2 (6 bases). Specimen: CD4+ T cells from blood buffy coats. The TCR sequence derives from a human donor in good health. The CDR3 loop is CASSPGTGYSGANVLTF. In DNA, the CDR3 is TGTGCCAGCAGCCCCGGGACTGGTTACTCTGGGGCCAACGTCCTGACTTTC.